Each of the 26 T cell receptor beta chains below was sequenced from the same sample in a study of low-dose radiotherapy and immunotherapy resistance in tumors. TRAV- and TRBV-specific primers were used for first-strand cDNA, which covered alpha and beta chains. TCR amplification ran approximately 20 PCR cycles using constant-region and V-primer adapter primers. TCRdb reanalysed the reads using MiXCR and keeps one entry per CDR3 protein. The sample shows 100,000 or so distinct CDR3 sequences, around 21% of them seen only once. The time point: after trial treatment. Stated treatment: LDRT plus nivolumab, ipilimumab, low-dose cyclophosphamide and aspirin (RACIN trial). This specimen was PBMCs, taken after low-dose radiotherapy plus immunotherapy. The receptor set was obtained from a male donor with prostate cancer.

This clonotype showed up many times. V usage is TRBV19 and J usage is TRBJ1-5; D not certain. The CDR3 consists of 14 residues. Germline values: CDR1 LNHDA, CDR2 SQIVND (reference sequence). The germline V and J ends were trimmed by 1 base and 0 bases, with 4 bases remaining between them. DNA of the CDR3: TGTGCCAGTAGTATAGTTACTAGCAATCAGCCCCAGCATTTT. Its protein is CASSIVTSNQPQHF.

V usage is TRBV2 and J usage is TRBJ2-3; TRBD2 matches 7 bases. CDR3 length: 15 residues. Germline CDR1 reads SNHLY; CDR2 reads FYNNEI. V was pared by 7 bases and J by 0 bases, with 7 bases of the junction left unmatched. The CDR3 DNA reads as TGTGCCAGCATAGGGGTGGGACTAAGCACAGATACGCAGTATTTT. It yields the protein CASIGVGLSTDTQYF.

This clonotype was seen many times. V is TRBV11-2 and J is TRBJ1-3; D is perhaps TRBD1 (6 bases). The V gene's germline CDR1 is SGHAT and CDR2 FQNNGV. This CDR3 spans 15 amino acids. Trimming took 5 bases from V and 4 from J, leaving 15 bases between them. The CDR3 sequence is CASSKGGASGNTIYF. CDR3 nucleotide sequence: TGTGCCAGCAGCAAAGGGGGTGCAAGCGGAAACACCATATATTTT. Together with reference TRBV11-2 and TRBJ1-3, the CDR3 gives the full variable domain: EAGVAQSPRYKIIEKRQSVAFWCNPISGHATLYWYQQILGQGPKLLIQFQNNGVVDDSQLPKDRFSAERLKGVDSTLKIQPAKLEDSAVYLCASSKGGASGNTIYFGEGSWLTVV.

There are many counts of this clonotype. The genes are TRBV19 and TRBJ1-6; D is ambiguous. V was pared by 5 bases and J by 8 bases, with 7 bases between. Per germline, CDR1 LNHDA and CDR2 SQIVND (reference sequence). This CDR3 has 12 residues. The CDR3 DNA reads TGTGCCAGTAGTTCGAGGGATTCACCCCTCCACTTT. This sequence encodes CASSSRDSPLHF.

This clonotype occurred many times. The chain joins TRBV19 to TRBJ2-1, with TRBD1 matching 12 bases. Losses at the gene ends were 5 bases for V and 7 bases for J; bases not matched to a gene: 6. The length of the CDR3 is 15 residues. Germline V gene data show CDR1 as LNHDA and CDR2 as SQIVND (reference sequence). The CDR3 sequence is CASSSGTGGWNEQFF. CDR3 bases: TGTGCCAGTAGTTCCGGGACAGGGGGCTGGAATGAGCAGTTCTTC.

The chain couples TRBV29-1 to TRBJ2-7; 10 bases map to TRBD1. The CDR3 covers 13 residues. Germline CDR1 SQVTM, CDR2 ANQGSEA. Trimming at V came to 7 bases and at J to 0 bases, leaving 3 bases not matched to a gene. CDR3 DNA: TGCAGCGGCAGGACAGGGGGCTCCTACGAGCAGTACTTC. It is translated as CSGRTGGSYEQYF.

This chain joins TRBV6-1 and TRBJ2-3; TRBD2 matches at 12 bases. CDR3 length: 16 amino acids. Germline lookup yields CDR1 MNHNS and CDR2 SASEGT. V was pared by 2 bases and J by 3 bases, with 3 bases of the junction left unmatched. In DNA form, the CDR3 reads TGTGCCAGCAGTGAACTAGCGGGGGGGCCTACAGATACGCAGTATTTT. Translation gives CASSELAGGPTDTQYF.

The rearrangement joins TRBV10-3 to TRBJ2-7; possibly TRBD1 or TRBD2 for D (5 bases each). CDR3 size: 14 residues. Looked up from germline, CDR1 is ENHRY and CDR2 is SYGVKD. The V and J ends lost 2 bases and 3 bases respectively, with 11 bases between them. CDR3 DNA sequence: TGTGCCATCAGTGAGAAGGGACGGGTCTACGAGCAGTACTTC. Amino acids: CAISEKGRVYEQYF.

Here the CDR3 DNA reads TGTGCCAGCAGTGAACGGGGCAGGAGGCATTCACCCCTCCACTTT. Translated, it gives CASSERGRRHSPLHF. This rearrangement joins TRBV6-5 to TRBJ1-6, with D tentatively TRBD1 (5 bases). The germline V and J ends were trimmed by 5 bases and 8 bases, with 16 bases remaining between them. This CDR3 has 15 residues. Looked up from germline, CDR1 is MNHEY and CDR2 is SVGAGI.

This clonotype was picked up a small number of times. The chain has TRBV7-9 and TRBJ1-1, with unresolved D. Germline-derived CDR1 and CDR2 are SEHNR and FQNEAQ (reference sequence). V was trimmed by 5 bases and J by 5 bases, leaving 18 bases between them. The CDR3 contains 15 residues. This chain's CDR3 is CASSPSPGKRTEAFF. The CDR3 DNA reads as TGTGCCAGCAGCCCTTCGCCGGGGAAGAGGACTGAAGCTTTCTTT.

This clonotype showed up many times. The chain employs TRBV25-1 and TRBJ2-3, with 10 bases that match TRBD2. The CDR3 extends over 18 amino acids. The germline gives CDR1 MGHDK, CDR2 SYGVNS. The V gene end was trimmed by 0 bases and the J gene end by 5 bases; junction bases not matched to a gene: 11. The CDR3 sequence: CASSEYPNKRGGIDTQYF. CDR3 nucleotides: TGTGCCAGCAGTGAATACCCTAACAAGCGGGGGGGCATAGATACGCAGTATTTT.

The sample holds one count of this clonotype. V gene TRBV28 combines with J gene TRBJ2-7; no definite D call. Per germline, CDR1 MDHEN and CDR2 SYDVKM. The V end was cut by 6 bases, the J end by 3 bases, with 12 bases between. This CDR3 is built from 13 residues. The CDR3 region is CASSSPISYEQYF. The CDR3 DNA sequence: TGTGCCAGCAGCAGCCCAATAAGCTACGAGCAGTACTTC.

J is TRBJ1-3 and V is TRBV3-1; D is undetermined. Trimming shortened V by 4 bases and J by 2 bases, and 6 bases separated the two germline ends. Germline CDR1 LGHDT, CDR2 YNNKEL (reference sequence). This CDR3 comprises 13 residues. The chain's CDR3 is CASSPEPGNTIYF. CDR3 nucleotide sequence: TGTGCCAGCAGCCCGGAGCCTGGAAACACCATATATTTT. Filled out from reference TRBV3-1 and TRBJ1-3, the complete variable domain reads DTAVSQTPKYLVTQMGNDKSIKCEQNLGHDTMYWYKQDSKKFLKIMFSYNNKELIINETVPNRFSPKSPDKAHLNLHINSLELGDSAVYFCASSPEPGNTIYFGEGSWLTVV.

The rearrangement uses TRBV11-1 and TRBJ2-1, with a weak D call TRBD1 (6 bases). V was pared by 6 bases and J by 10 bases, with 10 bases between. Germline lookup yields CDR1 SGHAT and CDR2 FQDESV (reference sequence). This CDR3 is built from 11 residues. CDR3 sequence (DNA): TGTGCCAGCAGGGACAGCTTCGAGCAGTTCTTC. It translates to CASRDSFEQFF.

This clonotype was counted ten times or more. The chain carries TRBV7-9 and TRBJ2-6; D may correspond to TRBD1 or TRBD2 (6 bases each). The germline V gene has CDR1 SEHNR and CDR2 FQNEAQ (reference sequence). Trimming cost V 4 bases and J 4 bases, with 11 bases left between them. The CDR3 is made up of 15 amino acids. This CDR3 reads CASSSGGPGANVLTF. CDR3 DNA sequence: TGTGCCAGCAGCTCTGGGGGGCCCGGGGCCAACGTCCTGACTTTC.

By proportion, this clonotype is medium-sized. The chain has TRBV4-3 and TRBJ2-4, with 14 bases aligning to TRBD2. This CDR3 has 19 residues. V shed 3 bases and J 6 bases; nucleotides not matched to a gene: 13. CDR1 is LGHNA, CDR2 YSLEER, per germline. CDR3 loop: CASSQATGTSGGPRNIQYF. The DNA for the CDR3 is TGCGCCAGCAGCCAGGCAACCGGGACTAGCGGGGGCCCTAGAAACATTCAGTACTTC.

This clonotype was seen many times. This rearrangement joins TRBV7-6 to TRBJ2-2, with TRBD2 matching 10 bases. Germline V gene data show CDR1 as SGHVS and CDR2 as FNYEAQ. The CDR3 extends over 16 amino acids. V gave up 5 bases and J gave up 0 bases; unmatched junction bases: 3. The CDR3 DNA follows: TGTGCCAGCAGCCCGAGCGGGGGGGCGAACACCGGGGAGCTGTTTTTT. The encoded protein is CASSPSGGANTGELFF.

Many counts were recorded for this clonotype. The chain recombines TRBV12-3 or TRBV12-4 with TRBJ2-1; no clear D. Trimming pared 3 bases from V and 7 bases from J, leaving 7 bases between. This CDR3 has 12 residues. CDR3 residues: CASSFQPNEQFF. DNA for the CDR3: TGTGCCAGCAGTTTTCAACCGAATGAGCAGTTCTTC.

J is TRBJ2-5 and V is TRBV6-1; D is ambiguous. The V and J ends lost 5 bases and 2 bases respectively, with 18 bases between them. In germline, CDR1 is MNHNS, CDR2 SASEGT. The CDR3 contains 16 residues. CDR3 coding DNA: TGTGCCAGCAGTTACTCTCGGGTCTGGTTTCAAGAGACCCAGTACTTC. Its translation: CASSYSRVWFQETQYF.

As concerns this clonotype: The limits of the CDR3 on the DNA are not certain, so only TCRdb's listed CDR3 is given. This sequence joins TRBV27 and TRBJ1-5; the DNA was not used to check the table's D call, TRBD1. The CDR3 is 22 residues long, ends included. CDR1 and CDR2 (germline): MNHEY, SMNVEV (reference sequence). The chain's CDR3 is CASSFYICSAVGEGWGNQPQHF.

A word on this clonotype: A read error is the likely source, as a far larger clone sits one nucleotide away. The chain employs TRBV6-6 and TRBJ2-1; 10 nucleotides align to TRBD1. The DNA end favors TRBJ2-7, so the J call may be wrong. Germline CDR1 reads MNHNY; CDR2 reads SVGAGI (reference sequence). The CDR3 length is 16 residues. The CDR3 here is CASSGGTGVFPNEQYF. The CDR3 DNA is TGTGCCAGCAGTGGTGGGACAGGGGTCTTCCCCAATGAGCAGTACTTC.

The table lists this clonotype with many counts. This chain links TRBV30 with TRBJ2-3; D is uncertain. Between the trimmed V and J ends, which lost 4 bases and 2 bases, there was a span of 13 bases. Germline-derived CDR1 and CDR2 are GTSNPN and SVGIG (reference sequence). The CDR3 length is 14 residues. CDR3 DNA: TGTGCCTGGACCCTAGGTGACCCCACAGATACGCAGTATTTT. This sequence encodes CAWTLGDPTDTQYF.

This clonotype has a count of ten or more. The V gene is TRBV20-1, the J gene TRBJ1-6; D might be TRBD1 (5 bases). The CDR3 consists of 16 residues. V lost 1 base and J 3 bases, leaving 13 bases between the germline ends. Germline CDR1 reads DFQATT; CDR2 reads SNEGSKA (reference sequence). The CDR3: CSARGGGEYYNSPLHF. As DNA, the CDR3 is TGCAGTGCTAGAGGGGGGGGGGAATACTATAATTCACCCCTCCACTTT.

This clonotype was seen many times. The chain has TRBV5-1 and TRBJ2-5; the D gene is possibly TRBD2 (6 bases). The germline CDR1 and CDR2 sequences are SGHRS and YFSETQ. V was trimmed by 4 bases and J by 2 bases, leaving 9 bases between them. The CDR3 is 13 residues long. This CDR3 is CASSISGQETQYF. The CDR3 DNA sequence: TGCGCCAGCAGCATTAGCGGACAAGAGACCCAGTACTTC.

This clonotype was counted many times. The chain couples TRBV5-4 to TRBJ1-2, with D tentatively TRBD1 (6 bases). This CDR3 spans 14 amino acids. V was shortened by 4 bases and J by 3 bases, with 13 bases between the two germline ends. CDR1 and CDR2 (germline): SGHNT, YYREEE (reference sequence). The CDR3 loop is CASSGTNSHYGYTF. The CDR3 nucleotides read TGTGCCAGCAGCGGGACAAACTCGCACTATGGCTACACCTTC.

The rearrangement joins TRBV7-6 to TRBJ2-3, with D unresolved. V was shortened by 2 bases and J by 4 bases, with 13 bases between the two germline ends. CDR1 SGHVS and CDR2 FNYEAQ come from the germline V gene. This CDR3 is 15 amino acids long. CDR3 bases: TGTGCCAGCAGCTTATACCCGCTGGCTGCAGATACGCAGTATTTT. This sequence encodes CASSLYPLAADTQYF. Full variable domain (missing parts from reference TRBV7-6 and TRBJ2-3): GAGVSQSPRYKVTKRGQDVALRCDPISGHVSLYWYRQALGQGPEFLTYFNYEAQQDKSGLPNDRFSAERPEGSISTLTIQRTEQRDSAMYRCASSLYPLAADTQYFGPGTRLTVL.